These 9 T cell receptor beta chains originate from one sample sequenced in a study of CD8+CD57+ T cells in acquired aplastic anemia. Genomic DNA templated the TCR beta VDJ and CDR3 profiling. TCRdb analysed the reads with MiXCR anew, one entry per CDR3 protein. The sample lists approximately 190,000 distinct CDR3 sequences, roughly half seen once, with around 8.8% in the top ten. Patients chosen for sequencing had CD8+CD57+ cells that had expanded, as shown by flow cytometry. The specimen sequenced was sorted CD4+, CD8+, or CD8+CD57+ T cells (not recorded which) from PBMCs. The receptors shown here come from a human donor with aplastic anemia.

This clonotype was seen a few times. This chain uses TRBV18 with TRBJ1-1; D gene ambiguous. This CDR3 has 13 residues. In germline, CDR1 is KGHSH, CDR2 LQKENI. The V and J ends lost 1 base and 6 bases respectively, with 9 bases between them. The DNA of the CDR3 is TGTGCCAGCTCACCACTTAGCGGCGCTGAAGCTTTCTTT. Translated, it gives CASSPLSGAEAFF.

V usage is TRBV6-1 and J usage is TRBJ1-4; the D gene is possibly TRBD1 (6 bases). The CDR3 loop spans 15 amino acids. The germline V gene encodes CDR1 MNHNS and CDR2 SASEGT. V lost 5 bases, J lost 4 bases, and 14 bases lay in between. CDR3 sequence (DNA): TGTGCCAGCAGTTTCCGCCCGGGACATAATGAAAAACTGTTTTTT. Protein: CASSFRPGHNEKLFF.

This chain uses TRBV10-3 with TRBJ2-2; tentatively, D is TRBD2 (6 bases). The CDR3 covers 13 residues. CDR1 is ENHRY and CDR2 is SYGVKD in the germline V gene. Trimming cost V 10 bases and J 2 bases, with 11 bases left between them. CDR3: CATLGGNTGELFF. The DNA of the CDR3 is TGTGCCACCCTCGGGGGTAACACCGGGGAGCTGTTTTTT.

This clonotype was observed at least ten times. V usage is TRBV30 and J usage is TRBJ2-3; D perhaps matches TRBD2 (5 bases). Looked up from germline, CDR1 is GTSNPN and CDR2 is SVGIG (reference sequence). V was shortened by 2 bases and J by 4 bases, with 7 bases between the two germline ends. The CDR3 spans 12 residues. The CDR3 coding sequence is TGTGCCTGGAGTACTAGAGCAGATACGCAGTATTTT. As protein: CAWSTRADTQYF.

The chain joins TRBV29-1 to TRBJ2-7; D gene ambiguous. V lost 4 bases and J 5 bases, leaving 15 bases between the germline ends. The CDR3 sequence is 13 residues long. Germline V CDR1 and CDR2: SQVTM, ANQGSEA. The CDR3 DNA is TGCAGCGTTGCCTCTCGTTATACCCACGAGCAGTACTTC. Protein sequence: CSVASRYTHEQYF.

V is TRBV20-1 and J is TRBJ2-7, with 11 bases fitting TRBD1. Trimming removed 3 bases from V and 6 bases from J; junction bases left unmatched: 7. CDR3 length: 14 amino acids. Germline V CDR1 and CDR2: DFQATT, SNEGSKA (reference sequence). Here the CDR3 DNA reads TGCAGTGCTAGTTACACCGGGACAGGGGGCGAGCAGTACTTC. Translation gives CSASYTGTGGEQYF.

The chain employs TRBV9 and TRBJ2-7, with 8 bases matching TRBD2. V was clipped by 4 bases and J by 3 bases; unmatched bases: 6. This CDR3 comprises 14 residues. CDR1 and CDR2 (germline): SGDLS, YYNGEE. Here the CDR3 DNA reads TGTGCCAGCAGCCCAGACGGGGGGGGCTACGAGCAGTACTTC. Protein: CASSPDGGGYEQYF.

This CDR3 reads CSARTGATEAFF. In nucleotides, the CDR3 is TGCAGTGCTAGGACGGGGGCTACTGAAGCTTTCTTT. V and J are TRBV20-1 and TRBJ1-1; D perhaps matches TRBD1 (6 bases). This CDR3 is 12 amino acids long. Germline V lookup: CDR1 DFQATT, CDR2 SNEGSKA (reference sequence). V was shortened by 3 bases and J by 5 bases, with 10 bases between the two germline ends.

This clonotype was observed a handful of times. The chain recombines TRBV10-3 with TRBJ1-2; possibly TRBD1 for D (6 bases). The V gene's germline CDR1 is ENHRY and CDR2 SYGVKD. Trimming pared 8 bases from V and 12 bases from J, leaving 16 bases between. This CDR3 has 11 residues. The DNA for the CDR3 is TGTGCCATCGGGAGGGGGTTGAGCCACACCTTC. This codes for CAIGRGLSHTF.